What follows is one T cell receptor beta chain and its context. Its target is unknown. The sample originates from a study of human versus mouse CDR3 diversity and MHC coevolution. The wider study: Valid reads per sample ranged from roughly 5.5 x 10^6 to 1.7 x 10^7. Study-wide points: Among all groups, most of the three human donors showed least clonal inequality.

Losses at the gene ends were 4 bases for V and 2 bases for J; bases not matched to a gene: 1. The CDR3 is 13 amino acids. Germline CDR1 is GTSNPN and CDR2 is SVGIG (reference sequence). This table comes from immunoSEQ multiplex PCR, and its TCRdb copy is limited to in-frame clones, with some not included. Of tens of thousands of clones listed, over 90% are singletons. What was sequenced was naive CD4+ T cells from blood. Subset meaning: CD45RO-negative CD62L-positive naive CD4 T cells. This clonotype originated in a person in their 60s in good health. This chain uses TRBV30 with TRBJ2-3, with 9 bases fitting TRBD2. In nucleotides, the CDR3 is TGTGCCTGGACTAGCGGGATCACAGATACGCAGTATTTT. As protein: CAWTSGITDTQYF.